The 11 T cell receptor beta chains reported below all come from one sample, sequenced in a study of blood T cell repertoires in COVID-19. Using immunoSEQ multiplex PCR, the repertoire was profiled, and TCRdb retains in-frame clones only, with some absent. The sample consists of 85,000 to 100,000 clones, about four fifths of them appearing once. Sequencing was done on a sample of peripheral blood. These receptors were obtained from a human donor in a cohort sampled during active COVID-19.

The chain is built from TRBV11-2 and TRBJ2-3; 7 bases are a match to TRBD1. The junction had 7 bases not matched to a gene; V was cut back by 3 bases and J by 1 base. This CDR3 spans 16 amino acids. The germline gives CDR1 SGHAT, CDR2 FQNNGV. DNA of the CDR3: TGTGCCAGCAGCTTGGACAGGTGGCCCGGCACAGATACGCAGTATTTT. This translates into CASSLDRWPGTDTQYF.

In regard to this clone: Germline and junction disagree at one end, which may indicate a read error. This sequence joins TRBV5-4 and TRBJ2-7; possible D gene TRBD1, 6 bases. The CDR3 contains 14 residues. Germline CDR1 reads SGHNT; CDR2 reads YYREEE (reference sequence). CDR3 nucleotide sequence: TGTGCCAGCACCGTCGGTGGGGGCCTCCTCTACGGGAACTTC. Translation: CASTVGGGLLYGNF.

This clone was recorded only once. The J gene is TRBJ2-7, the V gene TRBV6-6; D might be TRBD2 (6 bases). Trimming took off 5 bases at V and 1 base at J, with 9 bases between the two ends. Germline assignment: CDR1 MNHNY and CDR2 SVGAGI (reference sequence). The CDR3 is 13 amino acids. Here the CDR3 DNA reads TGTGCCAGCAGTCCCGGGAGATCCTACGAGCAGTACTTC. Residues: CASSPGRSYEQYF.

The chain carries TRBV6-5 and TRBJ2-1; maybe TRBD2 (5 bases). The CDR3 spans 16 residues. Deletions cut 4 bases from V and 4 bases from J, with 17 bases between. Germline V gene data show CDR1 as MNHEY and CDR2 as SVGAGI. CDR3 loop: CASSSGSAGSYNEQFF. DNA of the CDR3: TGTGCCAGCAGTTCCGGCTCTGCGGGTAGTTACAATGAGCAGTTCTTC.

The chain recombines TRBV5-1 with TRBJ2-7; D may be TRBD1 (5 bases). This CDR3 spans 14 amino acids. The germline gives CDR1 SGHRS, CDR2 YFSETQ. The V gene lost 1 base and the J gene lost 0 bases, with 8 bases spanning the gap. The CDR3 nucleotides are TGCGCCAGCAGCTTGACAGGTCTCTCCTACGAGCAGTACTTC. Protein: CASSLTGLSYEQYF. Full variable domain (missing parts from reference TRBV5-1 and TRBJ2-7): KAGVTQTPRYLIKTRGQQVTLSCSPISGHRSVSWYQQTPGQGLQFLFEYFSETQRNKGNFPGRFSGRQFSNSRSEMNVSTLELGDSALYLCASSLTGLSYEQYFGPGTRLTVT.

The chain employs TRBV5-1 and TRBJ2-2; D is ambiguous. Germline V lookup: CDR1 SGHRS, CDR2 YFSETQ. The CDR3 has 13 amino acids. The ends were cut back, 4 bases at V and 4 bases at J, with 8 bases in the middle. The CDR3 DNA is TGCGCCAGCAGCCCGACTCTCACCGGGGAGCTGTTTTTT. This encodes CASSPTLTGELFF. Looking up the rest from reference TRBV5-1 and TRBJ2-2 gives the full variable domain: KAGVTQTPRYLIKTRGQQVTLSCSPISGHRSVSWYQQTPGQGLQFLFEYFSETQRNKGNFPGRFSGRQFSNSRSEMNVSTLELGDSALYLCASSPTLTGELFFGEGSRLTVL.

CDR3 sequence (DNA): TGTGCCAGCAGGCTTGACGGGGAGGGCGCAGATACGCAGTATTTT. This sequence encodes CASRLDGEGADTQYF. The V call is TRBV11-2, the J call TRBJ2-3, with 7 bases matching TRBD2. Germline loops: CDR1 SGHAT, CDR2 FQNNGV. This CDR3 is 15 amino acids long. V was pared by 6 bases and J by 4 bases, with 10 bases of the junction left unmatched.

This clone was detected a few times. The rearrangement uses TRBV24-1 and TRBJ2-7; a possible D gene is TRBD2 (5 bases). This CDR3 is built from 12 residues. Looked up from germline, CDR1 is KGHDR and CDR2 is SFDVKD. V shed 5 bases and J shed 8 bases, with 12 bases lying between them. The CDR3 protein is CATSVSGSKQYF. CDR3 nucleotide sequence: TGTGCCACCAGTGTTTCGGGGAGCAAGCAGTACTTC.

This chain links TRBV19 with TRBJ2-7; possibly TRBD1 for D (5 bases). V was pared by 4 bases and J by 5 bases, with 18 bases between. Looked up from germline, CDR1 is LNHDA and CDR2 is SQIVND (reference sequence). The CDR3 is 15 amino acids. Here the CDR3 reads CASSTRQIRKDEQYF. CDR3 sequence (DNA): TGTGCCAGTAGTACCCGACAGATCCGGAAGGACGAGCAGTACTTC.

CDR3 coding DNA: TGTGCCAGCAGCTTCGGACCGGGACATAGCACAGATACGCAGTATTTT. As protein: CASSFGPGHSTDTQYF. The chain joins TRBV7-6 to TRBJ2-3, with D maybe TRBD1 (6 bases). The germline V gene encodes CDR1 SGHVS and CDR2 FNYEAQ. This CDR3 has 16 amino acids. V was trimmed by 3 bases and J by 0 bases, leaving 13 bases between them.

V usage is TRBV7-3 and J usage is TRBJ2-1; a possible D gene is TRBD2 (6 bases). V lost 2 bases and J 8 bases, leaving 19 bases between the germline ends. Germline values: CDR1 SGHTA, CDR2 FQGTGA. The CDR3 loop spans 16 amino acids. Written as DNA, the CDR3 is TGTGCCAGCAGCTTATCTCCGGGAGCCAGCCGGGATGAGCAGTTCTTC. Translated, it gives CASSLSPGASRDEQFF.